Here is one T cell receptor beta chain with its context. V was pared by 2 bases and J by 8 bases, with 21 bases between. CDR3 length: 16 amino acids. Germline-derived CDR1 and CDR2 are LGHNT and FRNRAP. In the original processing: Cell counts per sample came from amplifying reference gene primers. Some clones are missing from TCRdb's copy, which holds only in-frame ones; the method was immunoSEQ multiplex PCR. V and J calls and clone size are given by that table; D and trimming were obtained from the DNA. The profile shows about 400,000 clones, about 90% of them singletons. These data originate in a study of blood T cell repertoires in COVID-19. Overall study: The cDNA or gDNA used as material had been derived from T cells, B-cell-depleted T cells, or PBMCs.

The receptor comes from a woman in her thirties who had recovered from COVID-19. The sample taken for sequencing was PBMCs or T cells enriched from blood (not recorded which). The chain recombines TRBV12-5 with TRBJ1-1, with D possibly being TRBD1 (5 bases). The CDR3 protein is CASGLRIGGYEQEAFF. DNA for the CDR3: TGTGCTAGTGGTTTGAGGATCGGGGGGTATGAACAGGAAGCTTTCTTT. The whole variable domain, remainder taken from reference TRBV12-5 and TRBJ1-1, is DARVTQTPRHKVTEMGQEVTMRCQPILGHNTVFWYRQTMMQGLELLAYFRNRAPLDDSGMPKDRFSAEMPDATLATLKIQPSEPRDSAVYFCASGLRIGGYEQEAFFGQGTRLTVV.